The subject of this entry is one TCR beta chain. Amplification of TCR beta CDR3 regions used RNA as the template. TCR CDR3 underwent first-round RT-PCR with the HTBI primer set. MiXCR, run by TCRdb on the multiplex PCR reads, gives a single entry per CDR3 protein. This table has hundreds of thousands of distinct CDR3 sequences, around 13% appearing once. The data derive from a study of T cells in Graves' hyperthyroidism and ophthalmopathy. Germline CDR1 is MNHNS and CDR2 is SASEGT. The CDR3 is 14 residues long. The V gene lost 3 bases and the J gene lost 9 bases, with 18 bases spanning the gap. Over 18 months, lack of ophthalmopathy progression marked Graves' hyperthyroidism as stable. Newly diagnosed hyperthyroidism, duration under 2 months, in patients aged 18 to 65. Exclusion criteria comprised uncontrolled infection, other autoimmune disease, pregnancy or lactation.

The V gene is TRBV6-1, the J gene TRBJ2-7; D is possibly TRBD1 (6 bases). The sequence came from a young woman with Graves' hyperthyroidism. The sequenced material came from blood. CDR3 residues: CASSDEQGLTRQYF. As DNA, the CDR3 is TGTGCCAGCAGTGATGAGCAGGGGCTAACCCGGCAGTACTTC.